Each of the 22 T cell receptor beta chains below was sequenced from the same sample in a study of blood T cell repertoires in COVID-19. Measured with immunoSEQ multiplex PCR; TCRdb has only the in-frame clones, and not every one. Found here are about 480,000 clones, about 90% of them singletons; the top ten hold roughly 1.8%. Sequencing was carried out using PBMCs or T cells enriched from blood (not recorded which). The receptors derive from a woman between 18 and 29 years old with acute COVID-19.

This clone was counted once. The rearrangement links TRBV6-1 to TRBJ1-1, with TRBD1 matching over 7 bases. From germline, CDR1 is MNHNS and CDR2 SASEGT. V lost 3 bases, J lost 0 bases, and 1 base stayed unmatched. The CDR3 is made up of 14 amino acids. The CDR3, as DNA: TGTGCCAGCAGTGATGGGACAGTGAACACTGAAGCTTTCTTT. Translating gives CASSDGTVNTEAFF.

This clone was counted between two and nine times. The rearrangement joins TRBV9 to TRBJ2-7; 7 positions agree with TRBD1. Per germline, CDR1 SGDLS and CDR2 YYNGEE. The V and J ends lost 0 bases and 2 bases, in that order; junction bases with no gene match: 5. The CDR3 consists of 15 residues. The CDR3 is CASSVGQGWTYEQYF. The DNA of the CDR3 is TGTGCCAGCAGCGTAGGACAGGGTTGGACCTACGAGCAGTACTTC.

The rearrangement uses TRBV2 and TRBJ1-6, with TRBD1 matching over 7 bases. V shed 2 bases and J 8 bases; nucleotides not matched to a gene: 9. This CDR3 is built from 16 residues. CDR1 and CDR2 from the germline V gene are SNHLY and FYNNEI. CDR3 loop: CASSENAGQFDSPLHF. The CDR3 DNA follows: TGTGCCAGCAGTGAAAATGCGGGACAGTTTGATTCACCCCTCCACTTT.

The CDR3 DNA sequence: TGTGCCACCGGGGGACAGGGTGAATATGGCTACACCTTC. This sequence encodes CATGGQGEYGYTF. The gene calls are TRBV10-3 and TRBJ1-2; TRBD1 aligns across 9 bases. Trimming at V came to 10 bases and at J to 5 bases, leaving 8 bases not matched to a gene. CDR1 is ENHRY, CDR2 SYGVKD, per germline. The CDR3 is 13 amino acids.

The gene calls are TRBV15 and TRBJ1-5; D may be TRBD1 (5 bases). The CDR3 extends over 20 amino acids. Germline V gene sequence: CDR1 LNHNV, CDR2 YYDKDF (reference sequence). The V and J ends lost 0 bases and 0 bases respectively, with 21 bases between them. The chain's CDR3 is CATSRDAGGGEVYSNQPQHF. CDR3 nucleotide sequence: TGTGCCACCAGCAGAGATGCCGGCGGAGGGGAGGTTTATAGCAATCAGCCCCAGCATTTT.

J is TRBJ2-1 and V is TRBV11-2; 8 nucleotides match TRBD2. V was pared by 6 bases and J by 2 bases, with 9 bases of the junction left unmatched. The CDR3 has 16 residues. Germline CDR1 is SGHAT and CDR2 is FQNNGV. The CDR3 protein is CASRAEGLVAYNEQFF. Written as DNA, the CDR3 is TGTGCCAGCAGGGCGGAGGGACTAGTCGCCTACAATGAGCAGTTCTTC. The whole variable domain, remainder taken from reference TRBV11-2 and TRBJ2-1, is EAGVAQSPRYKIIEKRQSVAFWCNPISGHATLYWYQQILGQGPKLLIQFQNNGVVDDSQLPKDRFSAERLKGVDSTLKIQPAKLEDSAVYLCASRAEGLVAYNEQFFGPGTRLTVL.

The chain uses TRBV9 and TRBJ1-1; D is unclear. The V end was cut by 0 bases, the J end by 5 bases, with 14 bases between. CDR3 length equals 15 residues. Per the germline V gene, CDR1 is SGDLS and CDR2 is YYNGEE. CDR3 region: CASSVVSAGWTEAFF. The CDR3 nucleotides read TGTGCCAGCAGCGTAGTCTCTGCAGGTTGGACTGAAGCTTTCTTT.

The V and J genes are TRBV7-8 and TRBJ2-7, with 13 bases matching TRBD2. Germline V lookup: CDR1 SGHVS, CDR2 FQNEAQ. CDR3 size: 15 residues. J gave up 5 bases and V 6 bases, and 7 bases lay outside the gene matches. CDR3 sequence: CASSPPGLAGHEQYF. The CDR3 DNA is TGTGCCAGCAGTCCTCCGGGACTAGCGGGACACGAGCAGTACTTC.

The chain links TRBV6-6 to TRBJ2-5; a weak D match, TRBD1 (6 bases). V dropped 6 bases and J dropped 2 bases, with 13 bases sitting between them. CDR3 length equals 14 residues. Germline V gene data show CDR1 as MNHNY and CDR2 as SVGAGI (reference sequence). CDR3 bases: TGTGCCAGCAGCCTAGCCCAGGGGCAAGAGACCCAGTACTTC. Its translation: CASSLAQGQETQYF.

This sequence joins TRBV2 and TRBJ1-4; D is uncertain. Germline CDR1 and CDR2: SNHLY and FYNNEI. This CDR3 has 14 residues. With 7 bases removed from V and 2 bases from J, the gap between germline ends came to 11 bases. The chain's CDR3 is CASKGGWTNEKLFF. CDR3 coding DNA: TGTGCCAGCAAGGGAGGGTGGACTAATGAAAAACTGTTTTTT.

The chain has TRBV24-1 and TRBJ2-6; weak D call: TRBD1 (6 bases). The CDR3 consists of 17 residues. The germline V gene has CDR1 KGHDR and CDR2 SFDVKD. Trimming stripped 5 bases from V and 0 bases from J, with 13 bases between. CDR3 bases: TGTGCCACCAGTGTGGACAGCACTGGCTCTGGGGCCAACGTCCTGACTTTC. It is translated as CATSVDSTGSGANVLTF.

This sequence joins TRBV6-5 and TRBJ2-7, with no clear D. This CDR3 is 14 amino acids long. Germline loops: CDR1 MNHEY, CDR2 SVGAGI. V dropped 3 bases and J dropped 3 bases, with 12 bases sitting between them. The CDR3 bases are TGTGCCAGCAGTTATAGTTCACCGTACTACGAGCAGTACTTC. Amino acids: CASSYSSPYYEQYF.

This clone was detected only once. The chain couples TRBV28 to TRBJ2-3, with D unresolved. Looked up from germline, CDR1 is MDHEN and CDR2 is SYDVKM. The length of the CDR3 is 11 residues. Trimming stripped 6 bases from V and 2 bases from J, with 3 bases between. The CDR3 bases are TGTGCCAGCAGCTTCACAGATACGCAGTATTTT. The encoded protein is CASSFTDTQYF.

CDR3 coding DNA: TGTGCCAGCAGTTACTCCGGAGGGCGGACCGGGGAGCTGTTTTTT. Translation: CASSYSGGRTGELFF. The rearrangement uses TRBV6-5 and TRBJ2-2, with D perhaps TRBD2 (6 bases). The length of the CDR3 is 15 residues. Germline V gene sequence: CDR1 MNHEY, CDR2 SVGAGI. Trimming cost V 0 bases and J 5 bases, with 10 bases left between them.

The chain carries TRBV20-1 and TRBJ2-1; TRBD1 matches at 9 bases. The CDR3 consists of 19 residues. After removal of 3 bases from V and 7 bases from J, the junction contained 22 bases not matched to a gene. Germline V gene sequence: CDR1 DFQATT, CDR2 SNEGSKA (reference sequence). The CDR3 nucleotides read TGCAGTGCTAGTGGCCCTCAAAACGACAGGGGGGGCCGGTGGAATGAGCAGTTCTTC. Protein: CSASGPQNDRGGRWNEQFF.

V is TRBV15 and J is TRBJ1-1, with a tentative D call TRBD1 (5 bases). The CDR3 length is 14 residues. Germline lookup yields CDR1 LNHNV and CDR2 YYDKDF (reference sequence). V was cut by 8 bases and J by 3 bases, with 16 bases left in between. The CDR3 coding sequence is TGTGCCACCGATGACAGTGCGGTTGACACTGAAGCTTTCTTT. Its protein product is CATDDSAVDTEAFF. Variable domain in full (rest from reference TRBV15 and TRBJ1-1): DAMVIQNPRYQVTQFGKPVTLSCSQTLNHNVMYWYQQKSSQAPKLLFHYYDKDFNNEADTPDNFQSRRPNTSFCFLDIRSPGLGDTAMYLCATDDSAVDTEAFFGQGTRLTVV.

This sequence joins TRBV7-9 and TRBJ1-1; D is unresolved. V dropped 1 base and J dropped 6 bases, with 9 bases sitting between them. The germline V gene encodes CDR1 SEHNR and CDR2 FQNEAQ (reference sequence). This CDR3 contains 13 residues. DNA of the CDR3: TGTGCCAGCAGCTTAGAACATACCCCTGAAGCTTTCTTT. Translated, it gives CASSLEHTPEAFF.

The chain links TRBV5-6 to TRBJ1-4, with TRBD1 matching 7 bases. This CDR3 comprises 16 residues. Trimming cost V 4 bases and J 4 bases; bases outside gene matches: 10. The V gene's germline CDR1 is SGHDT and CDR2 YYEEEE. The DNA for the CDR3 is TGTGCCAGCAGCGAGGCCCTACAGGGGCTTAATGAAAAACTGTTTTTT. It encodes CASSEALQGLNEKLFF.

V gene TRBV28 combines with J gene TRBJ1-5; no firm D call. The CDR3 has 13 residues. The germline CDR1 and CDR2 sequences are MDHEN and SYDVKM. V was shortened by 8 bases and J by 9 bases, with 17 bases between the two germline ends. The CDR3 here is CASSSTGLWPQHF. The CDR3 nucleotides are TGTGCCAGCTCGTCTACGGGTTTGTGGCCCCAGCATTTT.

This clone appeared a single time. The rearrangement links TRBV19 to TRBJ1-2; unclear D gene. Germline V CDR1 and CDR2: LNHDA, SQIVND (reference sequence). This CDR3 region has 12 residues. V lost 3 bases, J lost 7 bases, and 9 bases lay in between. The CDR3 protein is CASSMIEIGYTF. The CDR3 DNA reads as TGTGCCAGTAGTATGATAGAGATTGGCTACACCTTC. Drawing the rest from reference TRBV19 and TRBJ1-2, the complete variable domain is DGGITQSPKYLFRKEGQNVTLSCEQNLNHDAMYWYRQDPGQGLRLIYYSQIVNDFQKGDIAEGYSVSREKKESFPLTVTSAQKNPTAFYLCASSMIEIGYTFGSGTRLTVV.

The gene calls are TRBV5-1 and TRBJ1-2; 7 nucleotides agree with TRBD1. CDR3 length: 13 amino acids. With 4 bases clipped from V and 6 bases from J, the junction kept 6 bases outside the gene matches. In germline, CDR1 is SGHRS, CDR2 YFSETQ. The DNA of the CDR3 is TGCGCCAGCAGCCTGGGACAGCTAGATGGCTACACCTTC. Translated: CASSLGQLDGYTF.

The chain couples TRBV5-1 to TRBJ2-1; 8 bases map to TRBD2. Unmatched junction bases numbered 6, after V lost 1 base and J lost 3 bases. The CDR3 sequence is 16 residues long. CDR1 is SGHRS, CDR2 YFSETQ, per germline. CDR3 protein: CASSLSGTRIYNEQFF. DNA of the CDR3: TGCGCCAGCAGCTTGTCCGGGACTAGAATCTACAATGAGCAGTTCTTC.